These T cell receptor beta chains were read from a single sample in a study of shared clonotypes between healthy human individuals. Measured with immunoSEQ multiplex PCR; TCRdb has only the in-frame clones, and not every one. The repertoire holds 2 million to 3 million clones, with over 85% as singletons. Sequenced material: naive CD4+ T cells from PBMCs. Source of these receptors: a man younger than 35 in good health. Some clones in this sample may be carry-over from other donors' samples. CDR3s leave out the opening cysteine and the closing phenylalanine or tryptophan. Each record gives: V gene, CDR3 length, J gene, CDR3 protein.

V: TRBV9
length: 10
J: TRBJ1-2
CDR3: ASSGTGDGYT

V: TRBV5-6
length: 13
J: TRBJ2-7
CDR3: ASSSILTSGYEQY

V: TRBV2
length: 12
J: TRBJ1-2
CDR3: VSSLDRVNYGYT

V: TRBV4-1
length: 11
J: TRBJ1-4
CDR3: ASSQGLQEKLF

V: TRBV7-2
length: 13
J: TRBJ2-1
CDR3: ASSLVWSSGSNQF

V: TRBV5-1
length: 14
J: TRBJ2-3
CDR3: ASSLVASGSGDTQY

V: TRBV29-1
length: 12
J: TRBJ2-6
CDR3: SALVGFGANVLT

V: TRBV29-1
length: 11
J: TRBJ1-5
CDR3: SVLDRGNQPQH

V: TRBV6-5
length: 13
J: TRBJ2-2
CDR3: ASSYRPSNTGELF

V: TRBV19
length: 13
J: TRBJ2-2
CDR3: ASNYRDRDTGELF

V: TRBV5-4
length: 10
J: TRBJ1-2
CDR3: ASSIDSYGYT

V: TRBV30
length: 8
J: TRBJ2-5
CDR3: AWREETQY

V: TRBV10-3
length: 13
J: TRBJ2-4
CDR3: AISELGQGQNIQY

V: TRBV7-2
length: 12
J: TRBJ1-3
CDR3: ASSWDRGGNTIY

V: TRBV5-1
length: 11
J: TRBJ2-7
CDR3: ASSPGTLGEQY

V: TRBV7-9
length: 11
J: TRBJ1-6
CDR3: ASSLERGSPLH

V: TRBV7-3
length: 14
J: TRBJ2-3
CDR3: ASSLLAGAGTDTQY

V: TRBV9
length: 11
J: TRBJ2-7
CDR3: ASSVEGGNEQY

V: TRBV18
length: 11
J: TRBJ1-1
CDR3: ASSPVMNTEAF

V: TRBV14
length: 11
J: TRBJ2-7
CDR3: ASSQTRSYEQY

V: TRBV4-3
length: 12
J: TRBJ2-7
CDR3: ASSQEGPGYEQY

V: TRBV18
length: 14
J: TRBJ2-5
CDR3: ASSPLTSGIQETQY

V: TRBV5-6
length: 15
J: TRBJ1-5
CDR3: ASSFRGSRYSNQPQH

V: TRBV4-2
length: 13
J: TRBJ2-1
CDR3: ASSQEDGLAGGLF

V: TRBV13
length: 15
J: TRBJ2-7
CDR3: ASSPRTSGRKSYEQY

V: TRBV7-2
length: 15
J: TRBJ2-7
CDR3: ASSRGLAGQSSYEQY

V: TRBV7-2
length: 13
J: TRBJ2-1
CDR3: ASSLGVANYNEQF

V: TRBV9
length: 18
J: TRBJ2-5
CDR3: ASSVERLAGGKRTQETQY

V: TRBV4-1
length: 14
J: TRBJ1-2
CDR3: ASSHTPGQGSLGYT

V: TRBV15
length: 13
J: TRBJ2-7
CDR3: ATSRGGTGPYEQY

V: TRBV5-1
length: 12
J: TRBJ2-2
CDR3: ASSSTVNTGELF

V: TRBV15
length: 10
J: TRBJ2-3
CDR3: ATSSGRGTQY

V: TRBV28
length: 10
J: TRBJ2-1
CDR3: ASSLIKNEQF

V: TRBV28
length: 10
J: TRBJ2-3
CDR3: ASSLYPDTQY

V: TRBV18
length: 15
J: TRBJ2-7
CDR3: ASSQGVGGVISYEQY

V: TRBV18
length: 15
J: TRBJ2-1
CDR3: ASSSRQKGFSYNEQF

V: TRBV28
length: 12
J: TRBJ2-7
CDR3: ASKISGPSYEQY

V: TRBV7-6
length: 13
J: TRBJ1-1
CDR3: ASSLTVRLHTEAF

V: TRBV11-2
length: 13
J: TRBJ2-1
CDR3: ASRPGGQGAYEQF

V: TRBV7-2
length: 13
J: TRBJ1-1
CDR3: ASKSGPRENTEAF

V: TRBV7-3
length: 12
J: TRBJ2-2
CDR3: ASSRWGGSGELF